This entry describes one T cell receptor (beta chain). This clonotype was recorded at least ten times. What antigen it recognizes has not been identified. No base-level quality is on record; no much larger clone is a single base apart. The data originate from a study of T cells after yellow fever vaccination (dated by TCRdb to between 2018 and 2021). Some background on the complete study: The SMART-Seq v4 Ultra Low Input RNA kit was used to prepare libraries from fractions with low cell numbers. Bulk TCR alpha and beta repertoires were sequenced longitudinally to track T-cell clones before and after primary and booster YFV17D yellow fever vaccination. The cohort comprised two healthy male donors, one aged 18 to 30 and one aged 30 to 39 years. Bulk PBMC replicates and cell subsets were isolated from blood drawn at multiple timepoints before and after both primary and secondary immunization. Results the study describes overall, beyond this receptor: Because the study included only two donors, the extent to which the findings can be generalized is limited. Computational filtering was needed because FACS-sorted repertoires could contain abundant contaminating clonotypes from the bulk population. After the booster, most clones that had expanded after primary vaccination were detected again (nearly 97% of CD4 and 70% to 90% of CD8), suggesting broad maintenance of memory. A small fraction of clonotypes appeared in both the CD4 and CD8 compartments, likely as a result of convergent recombination. Compared with the primary T-cell response, the secondary T-cell response was weaker but faster, peaking on day 5 rather than day 15.

Interpreted using the paper, the treatment or condition label stands for: live attenuated yellow fever vaccine strain. Two biological replicates of bulk PBMCs were collected at each blood-draw timepoint. PBMCs were isolated from peripheral blood using a standard Ficoll-Paque protocol. TriZol was used to extract RNA from bulk PBMCs, from CD4 and CD8 fractions, and from dextramer-positive and dextramer-negative fractions. TCR cDNA was synthesized by 5'RACE template switching, which introduced a universal primer site and unique molecular identifiers. Priming for cDNA synthesis came from both the TCR alpha and TCR beta constant segments. Library amplification used two PCR steps, and the second PCR step added sample barcodes and sequencing adapters. Sequencing of libraries was done on Illumina HiSeq 2500 (2x100 bp) or NovaSeq (2x150 bp). As for the original processing: MIGEC handled demultiplexing of reads and collapsing into UMI consensus sequences, while MiXCR performed V(D)J alignment. Vaccine-responding clonotypes were identified with edgeR using replicate PBMC samples, with FDR below 0.01 and a log2 fold change above 5 up to day 15 being required. Bulk clonotypes were assigned CD4 or CD8 identity according to which sequenced CD4 or CD8 repertoire held them at higher abundance. TCRdb reworked the public reads: Q25 trimming with fastp, MiXCR clone assembly, productive beta chains retained. A single entry per CDR3 protein holds the most common genes and DNA from its merged rows. Clone size and V and J calls follow TCRdb, not the original study. This sample has hundreds of thousands of distinct CDR3 sequences in its table, and around 6.4% of those were observed once. The top ten clonotypes cover 15% of the sample.

Compared with germline, V lacks 4 bases and J lacks 4 bases; bases without a gene match: 9. The CDR3 contains 16 residues, cysteine and phenylalanine counted. Only the CDR3 portion is preserved as DNA: 48 bases, with reading frame beginning at the first base. CDR1 and CDR2 are read off the germline V gene as SGHTA and FQGNSA. The receptor was isolated from a man younger than 40 who received the YFV17D yellow fever vaccine. The sequence is built from TRBV7-2 and TRBJ2-3, with TRBD2 matching 9 junction bases. This specimen was PBMCs, taken 5 days after the yellow fever booster vaccination. The CDR3 region reads CASSSISGSIADTQYF. The DNA sequence reads TGTGCCAGCAGCTCCATTAGCGGGAGTATCGCAGATACGCAGTATTTT.